This T cell receptor beta chain was identified in a study of T cell repertoires in cytomegalovirus infection. Whole-study results and caveats: Clonotypes of TCR beta that were HLA-C-restricted and CMV-specific dominated the ex vivo response. The cumulative frequency of public TCR beta families distinguished individuals who carried CMV together with the relevant HLA.

This clonotype appeared a few times. As yet, its antigen is unknown. J gave up 3 bases and V 5 bases, and 6 bases lay outside the gene matches. Germline loops: CDR1 SGHVS, CDR2 FNYEAQ. The CDR3 runs 14 residues. Via MiXCR, TCRdb re-called the reads, giving one row per CDR3 protein. The sample contains about 830,000 distinct CDR3 sequences, about 33% of which appear only once. The chain couples TRBV7-6 to TRBJ1-1, with TRBD1 identical over 7 bases. This TCR was sampled from a human donor in good health (CMV status not recorded). Some clones in this sample may be carry-over from other donors' samples. The specimen comprised cultured CD8+ T cells from PBMCs, sampled from culture after CMV antigen stimulation. CDR3: CASSETGVDTEAFF. The CDR3 nucleotides are TGTGCCAGCAGCGAAACAGGGGTGGACACTGAAGCTTTCTTT.